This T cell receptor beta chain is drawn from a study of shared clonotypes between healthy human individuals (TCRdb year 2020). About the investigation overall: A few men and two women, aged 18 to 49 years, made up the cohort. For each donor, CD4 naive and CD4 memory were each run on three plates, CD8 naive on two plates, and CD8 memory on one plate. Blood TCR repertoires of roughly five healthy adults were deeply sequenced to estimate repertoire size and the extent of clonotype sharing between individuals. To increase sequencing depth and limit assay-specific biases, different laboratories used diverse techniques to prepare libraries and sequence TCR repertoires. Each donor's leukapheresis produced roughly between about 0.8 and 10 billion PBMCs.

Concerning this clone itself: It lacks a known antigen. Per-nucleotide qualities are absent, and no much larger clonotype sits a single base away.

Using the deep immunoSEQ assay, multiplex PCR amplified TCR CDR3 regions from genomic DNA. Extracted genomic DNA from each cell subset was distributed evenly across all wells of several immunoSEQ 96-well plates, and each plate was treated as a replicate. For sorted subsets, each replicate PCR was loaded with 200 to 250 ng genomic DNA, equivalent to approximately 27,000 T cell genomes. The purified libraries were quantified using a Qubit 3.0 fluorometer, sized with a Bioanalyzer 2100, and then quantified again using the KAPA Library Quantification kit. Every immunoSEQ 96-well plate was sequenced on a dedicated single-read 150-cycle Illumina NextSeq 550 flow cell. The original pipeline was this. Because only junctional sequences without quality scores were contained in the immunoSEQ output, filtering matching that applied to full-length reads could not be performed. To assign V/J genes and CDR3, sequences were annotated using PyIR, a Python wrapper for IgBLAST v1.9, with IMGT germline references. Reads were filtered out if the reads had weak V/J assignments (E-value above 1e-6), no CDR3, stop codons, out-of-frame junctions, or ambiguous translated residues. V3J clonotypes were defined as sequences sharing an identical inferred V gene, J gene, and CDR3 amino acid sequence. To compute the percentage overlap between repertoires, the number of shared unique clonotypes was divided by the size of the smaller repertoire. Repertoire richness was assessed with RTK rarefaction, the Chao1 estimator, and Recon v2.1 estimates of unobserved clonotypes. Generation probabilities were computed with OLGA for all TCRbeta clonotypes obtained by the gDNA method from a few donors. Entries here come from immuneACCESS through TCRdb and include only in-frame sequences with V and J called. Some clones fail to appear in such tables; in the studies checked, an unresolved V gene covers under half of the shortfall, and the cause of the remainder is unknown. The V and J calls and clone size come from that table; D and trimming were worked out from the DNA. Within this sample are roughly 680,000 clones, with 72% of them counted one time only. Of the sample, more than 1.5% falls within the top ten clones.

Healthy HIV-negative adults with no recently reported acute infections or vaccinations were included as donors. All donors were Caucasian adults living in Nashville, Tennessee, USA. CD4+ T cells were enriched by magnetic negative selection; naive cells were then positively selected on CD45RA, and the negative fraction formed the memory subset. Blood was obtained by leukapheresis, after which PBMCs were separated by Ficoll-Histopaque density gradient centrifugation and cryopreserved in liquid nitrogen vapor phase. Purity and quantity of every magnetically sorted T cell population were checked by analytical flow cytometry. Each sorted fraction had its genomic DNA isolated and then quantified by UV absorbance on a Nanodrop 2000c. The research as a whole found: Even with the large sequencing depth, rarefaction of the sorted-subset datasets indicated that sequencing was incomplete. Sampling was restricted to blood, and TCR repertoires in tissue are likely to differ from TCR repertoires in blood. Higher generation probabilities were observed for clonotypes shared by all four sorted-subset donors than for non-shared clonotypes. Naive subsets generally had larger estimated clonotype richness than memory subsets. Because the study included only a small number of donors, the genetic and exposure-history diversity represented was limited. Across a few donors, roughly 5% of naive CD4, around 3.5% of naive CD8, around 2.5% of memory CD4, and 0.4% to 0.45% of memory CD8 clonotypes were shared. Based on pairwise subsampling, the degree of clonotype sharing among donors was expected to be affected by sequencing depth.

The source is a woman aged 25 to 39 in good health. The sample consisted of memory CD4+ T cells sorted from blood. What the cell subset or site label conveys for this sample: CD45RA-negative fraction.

The CDR3 reads CASSFRVRGLRTTNEKLFF. The nucleotide sequence is TGTGCCAGCAGTTTTCGGGTGCGGGGTTTGAGGACAACTAATGAAAAACTGTTTTTT. The chain uses TRBV27 and TRBJ1-4; the D gene lacks a confident call. The CDR3 runs 19 residues from the cysteine to the phenylalanine. This entry keeps only the CDR3 DNA: 57 bases, framed from base 1. V and J are truncated by 3 bases and 0 bases respectively, leaving an intervening sequence of 20 bases. Via the germline V gene (reference sequence), CDR1 is MNHEY and CDR2 SMNVEV.